Listed below are T cell receptor beta chains from one sample, sequenced in a study of OX40 agonist ivuxolimab in advanced cancers. Libraries were prepared by immunoSEQ multiplex PCR; TCRdb keeps only in-frame clonotypes and omits some of them. Here the sample spans about 68,000 clones, roughly 80% being singletons. The input for sequencing was CD4+ or CD8+ T cells sorted from blood, taken in a trial of the OX40 agonist ivuxolimab. The receptors come from an adult with an advanced solid tumor such as melanoma, head and neck, liver or kidney cancer. Each CDR3 is given with its conserved first and last residue. A D gene is named only where the DNA matches it firmly. Clone size is not always given. Where it is, it says once, few, many or a class for expanded clones.

V	J	D	size	CDR3	DNA
TRBV6-1	TRBJ1-4	TRBD1	-	CASSDARTGFREKLFF	TGTGCCAGCAGTGACGCACGGACAGGGTTCCGGGAAAAACTGTTTTTT
TRBV5-1	TRBJ2-1	-	-	CASSLAGDRDNEQFF	TGCGCCAGCAGCTTGGCCGGTGATCGGGACAATGAGCAGTTCTTC
TRBV7-9	TRBJ1-5	-	once	CASSPRGHPDQPQHF	TGTGCCAGCAGCCCCCGGGGACATCCAGATCAGCCCCAGCATTTT
TRBV6-6	TRBJ1-2	TRBD1	-	CASSFDRAYGYTF	TGTGCCAGCAGTTTCGACAGGGCCTATGGCTACACCTTC
TRBV5-1	TRBJ2-6	-	-	CASRSGANVLTF	TGCGCGTCCCGCTCTGGGGCCAACGTCCTGACTTTC
TRBV9	TRBJ1-2	TRBD1	-	CASSSLSGTADNYGYTF	TGTGCCAGCAGCTCCTTATCCGGGACAGCCGATAACTATGGCTACACCTTC
TRBV6-5	TRBJ2-7	-	-	CASSYRDRGYEQYF	TGTGCCAGCAGTTACAGAGACAGAGGCTACGAGCAGTACTTC
TRBV6-5	TRBJ1-6	TRBD1	-	CASSRRGEGAHF	TGTGCCAGCAGCCGCCGTGGGGAGGGGGCTCACTTT
TRBV9	TRBJ2-3	-	-	CASSYSPPTDTQYF	TGTGCCAGCAGCTATTCACCCCCCACAGATACGCAGTATTTT
TRBV4-2	TRBJ2-7	-	few	CASSPQGHEQYF	TGTGCCAGCAGCCCCCAAGGACACGAGCAGTACTTC
TRBV11-2	TRBJ2-1	TRBD2	-	CASSLGSGGSYNEQFF	TGTGCCAGCAGCTTAGGTAGCGGGGGCTCCTACAATGAGCAGTTCTTC
TRBV18	TRBJ2-7	TRBD1	-	CASSRGQDSYEQYF	TGTGCCAGCTCGCGCGGACAGGACTCCTACGAGCAGTACTTC
TRBV7-6	TRBJ2-5	TRBD1	once	CATVIQGAGETQYF	TGTGCCACTGTAATACAGGGGGCAGGGGAGACCCAGTACTTC
TRBV11-2	TRBJ2-3	-	-	CASSARLPYTDTQYF	TGTGCCAGCAGCGCCCGACTACCTTACACAGATACGCAGTATTTT
TRBV5-4	TRBJ1-1	-	-	CASSLPTANTEAFF	TGTGCCAGCAGCTTGCCAACAGCGAACACTGAAGCTTTCTTT
TRBV14	TRBJ1-4	-	-	CASSQDWGVANEKLFF	TGTGCCAGCAGCCAAGATTGGGGGGTCGCTAATGAAAAACTGTTTTTT
TRBV6-1	TRBJ2-5	-	-	CASSYGRGAGETQYF	TGTGCCAGCAGCTACGGACGGGGGGCTGGAGAGACCCAGTACTTC
TRBV7-2	TRBJ2-7	-	few	CASSLEGIVYEQYF	TGTGCCAGCAGCTTAGAAGGGATCGTTTACGAGCAGTACTTC
TRBV12-5	TRBJ2-3	-	-	CASGLTHRDTQYF	TGTGCTAGTGGTCTTACCCACCGAGATACGCAGTATTTT
TRBV6-5	TRBJ2-3	-	-	CASSYGSLTDTQYF	TGTGCCAGCAGTTACGGGAGCCTCACAGATACGCAGTATTTT
TRBV9	TRBJ2-7	-	-	CASSVVEGFEQYF	TGTGCCAGCAGCGTAGTCGAGGGGTTCGAGCAGTACTTC
TRBV23-1	TRBJ2-3	TRBD2	-	CASSRTSGLLDTQYF	TGCGCCAGCAGTCGGACTAGCGGTTTGTTAGATACGCAGTATTTT
TRBV27	TRBJ2-7	TRBD1	-	CASSLSQGGNEQYF	TGTGCCAGCAGTTTATCGCAAGGGGGCAACGAGCAGTACTTC
TRBV18	TRBJ1-1	-	once	CASSPTNNAGRNTEAFF	TGTGCCAGCTCACCTACAAACAATGCAGGGAGGAACACTGAAGCTTTCTTT
TRBV7-9	TRBJ2-1	TRBD2	-	CASSLTLAGGGDEQFF	TGTGCCAGCAGCTTGACGCTAGCGGGGGGCGGGGATGAGCAGTTCTTC
TRBV11-2	TRBJ1-1	-	-	CASRVGQLTEAFF	TGTGCCAGCAGGGTTGGACAGCTCACTGAAGCTTTCTTT
TRBV10-3	TRBJ1-4	-	-	CAISETGQTSKNEKLFF	TGTGCCATCAGTGAGACGGGGCAAACCAGCAAGAATGAAAAACTGTTTTTT
TRBV19	TRBJ1-2	-	-	CASSRPGLPYGYTF	TGTGCCAGTAGCCGCCCGGGCCTTCCCTATGGCTACACCTTC
TRBV10-1	TRBJ1-1	-	-	CASSPGEDTEAFF	TGCGCCAGCAGTCCAGGGGAGGATACTGAAGCTTTCTTT
TRBV9	TRBJ1-6	-	-	CASSPQVTARNSPLHF	TGTGCCAGCAGCCCTCAGGTCACAGCAAGAAATTCACCCCTCCACTTT
TRBV5-4	TRBJ2-3	TRBD1	-	CASSPGQGTDTQYF	TGTGCCAGCAGCCCCGGACAGGGAACAGATACGCAGTATTTT
TRBV10-3	TRBJ2-5	-	-	CAISGDRADKETQYF	TGTGCCATCAGTGGGGATAGGGCGGATAAAGAGACCCAGTACTTC
TRBV5-8	TRBJ1-5	-	-	CASSFFGPPHF	TGTGCCAGCAGCTTTTTCGGCCCTCCCCATTTT
TRBV11-2	TRBJ2-1	-	-	CASSLIRTLTGNEQFF	TGTGCCAGCAGCTTAATTAGGACCCTTACTGGGAATGAGCAGTTCTTC
TRBV5-8	TRBJ1-4	-	-	CASSKGATNEKLFF	TGTGCCAGCAGCAAGGGTGCAACTAATGAAAAACTGTTTTTT
TRBV9	TRBJ2-3	-	-	CASSPTAGDTQYF	TGTGCCAGCAGCCCCACCGCCGGGGATACGCAGTATTTT
TRBV6-6	TRBJ2-3	-	-	CASSPTGLNTQYF	TGTGCCAGCAGCCCCACCGGGTTAAATACGCAGTATTTT
TRBV4-1	TRBJ2-3	TRBD2	once	CASSQGGGWGTDTQYF	TGCGCCAGCAGCCAGGGGGGGGGTTGGGGCACAGATACGCAGTATTTT